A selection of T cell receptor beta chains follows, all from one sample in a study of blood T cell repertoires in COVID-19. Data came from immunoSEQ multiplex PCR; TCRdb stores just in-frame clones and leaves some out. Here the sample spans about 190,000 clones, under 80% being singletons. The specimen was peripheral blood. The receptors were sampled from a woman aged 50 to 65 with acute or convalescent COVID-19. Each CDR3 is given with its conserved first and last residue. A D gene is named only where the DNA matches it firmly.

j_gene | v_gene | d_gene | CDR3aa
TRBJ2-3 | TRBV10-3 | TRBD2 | CAIRKAGDEDTQYF
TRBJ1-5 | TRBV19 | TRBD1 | CASSLGDRGAAWAQAQHF
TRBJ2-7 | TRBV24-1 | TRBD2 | CATSPSGRYEQYF
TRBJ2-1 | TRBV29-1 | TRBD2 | CSGDYPNFNEQFF
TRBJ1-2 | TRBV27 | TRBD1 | CASSPGTAGPGFF
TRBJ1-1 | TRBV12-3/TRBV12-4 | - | CASSSGTEAFF
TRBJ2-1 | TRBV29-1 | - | CSLSGSSYNEQFF
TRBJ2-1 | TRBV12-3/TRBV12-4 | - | CASSSWERNEQFF
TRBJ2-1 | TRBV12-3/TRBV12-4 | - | CYGWASYNEQFF
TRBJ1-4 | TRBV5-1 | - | CASSLETGNEKLFF
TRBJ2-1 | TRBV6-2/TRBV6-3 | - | CASSYGMAGGQFF
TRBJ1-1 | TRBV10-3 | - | CAISESGHGFEAFF
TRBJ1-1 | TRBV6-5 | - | CASSSGGGGSTEAFF
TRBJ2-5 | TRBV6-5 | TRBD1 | CASSYGGTGLGETQYF
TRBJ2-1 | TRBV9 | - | CANSTLAPPYNEQFF
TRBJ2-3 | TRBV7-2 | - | CASSWYGGSTDTQYF
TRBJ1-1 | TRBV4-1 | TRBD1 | CASSHGQGARKNTEAFF
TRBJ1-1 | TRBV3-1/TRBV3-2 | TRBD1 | CASSQDLQGVTMNTEAFF
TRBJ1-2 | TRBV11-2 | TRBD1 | CASSLRDRGPLAF
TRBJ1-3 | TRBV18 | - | CASSPQSPTPGNTIYF
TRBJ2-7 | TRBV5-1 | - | CASSPIASSYEQYF
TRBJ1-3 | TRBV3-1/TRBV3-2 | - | CASSLASSGNTIYF
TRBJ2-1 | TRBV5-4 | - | CASSPYPRLGSSYNEQFF
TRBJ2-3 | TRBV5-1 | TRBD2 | CASGGRSTDTQYF
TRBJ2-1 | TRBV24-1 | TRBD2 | CATSDRRSGGNEQFF
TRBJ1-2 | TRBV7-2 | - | CASSSDPGVAGYTF
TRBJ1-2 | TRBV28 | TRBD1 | CASRGAGGADYGYTF
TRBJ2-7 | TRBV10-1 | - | CASPRDNNNLHEQYF
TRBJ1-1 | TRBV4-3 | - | CASSQEYRVNTEAFF
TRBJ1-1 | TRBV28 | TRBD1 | CASSVPGQPKSEAFF
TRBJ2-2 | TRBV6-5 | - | CASRRPVGPGELFF
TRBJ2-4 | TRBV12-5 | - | CASGLELVNIQYF
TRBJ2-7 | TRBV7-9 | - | CASSLERRATYEQYF
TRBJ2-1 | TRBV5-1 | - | CASSQRGSSYNEQFF
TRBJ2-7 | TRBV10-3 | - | CAISEEGSGHEQYF
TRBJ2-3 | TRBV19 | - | CATIRGRGTDTQYF
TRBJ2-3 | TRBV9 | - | CASSVGGVWRGDTQYF
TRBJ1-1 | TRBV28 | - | CASSSSRGHVRDTEAFF